This entry lists 2 T cell receptor beta chains sequenced from one sample in a study of T-cell memory formation after mild COVID-19. TCRdb fed the 5' RACE reads into MiXCR, producing one record per CDR3 protein. This sample has approximately 150,000 distinct CDR3 sequences; less than 20% occur once, and the top ten carry around 2.4%. The sequenced sample consisted of PBMCs or a T cell subset sorted from them (not recorded which). Receptors originate from an adult woman who had mild COVID-19 (a few samples of this study predate the infection). Cell type and time point are not known.

This clonotype has at least ten counts. The gene calls are TRBV12-3 or TRBV12-4 and TRBJ2-1; the D call may be TRBD1 or TRBD2 (6 bases each). The CDR3 consists of 13 residues. Trimming pared 2 bases from V and 9 bases from J, leaving 11 bases between. CDR3 protein: CASSLRGAGEQFF. The CDR3 nucleotides are TGTGCCAGCAGTTTAAGGGGGGCGGGTGAGCAGTTCTTC.

This clonotype showed up just a few times. The gene calls are TRBV5-5 and TRBJ2-1; 13 bases map to TRBD2. The CDR3 contains 18 residues. Germline-derived CDR1 and CDR2 are SGHKS and YYEKEE (reference sequence). J was trimmed by 0 bases and V by 1 base; bases with no gene match: 4. DNA for the CDR3: TGTGCCAGCAGCTTGCGACTAGCGGGGGGCAGCTCCTACAATGAGCAGTTCTTC. This gives the protein CASSLRLAGGSSYNEQFF. Together with reference TRBV5-5 and TRBJ2-1, the CDR3 gives the full variable domain: DAGVTQSPTHLIKTRGQQVTLRCSPISGHKSVSWYQQVLGQGPQFIFQYYEKEERGRGNFPDRFSARQFPNYSSELNVNALLLGDSALYLCASSLRLAGGSSYNEQFFGPGTRLTVL.